This T cell receptor beta chain originates from a study of radiation and T cells in renal cell carcinoma. Broader study findings: Top tumor clonotypes rose in blood 2 weeks post-radiation, then contracted.

Time point described: blood 2 weeks post-SBRT. Stated treatment: 15 Gy SBRT to primary tumor, nephrectomy 4 weeks later. Serial blood draws occurred at baseline and 2 and 4 weeks post-SBRT. The data were produced by immunoSEQ multiplex PCR, yet TCRdb's version contains in-frame clones alone and is incomplete. The data show about 150,000 clones, 87% seen once. Of note for this clone: What it binds is not known.

The CDR3 extends over 11 amino acids. V was pared by 4 bases and J by 4 bases, with 5 bases between. Germline-derived CDR1 and CDR2 are MGHDK and SYGVNS. The chain joins TRBV25-1 to TRBJ2-7; D gene ambiguous. The source is a woman between 45 and 60 years old with renal cell carcinoma. Sequenced material: blood, taken from a patient whose treatment included radiotherapy and nephrectomy. The CDR3 sequence: CASSGYYEQYF. The DNA for the CDR3 is TGTGCCAGCAGTGGTTATTACGAGCAGTACTTC.